The present TCR beta chain was sequenced within a study of blood T cell repertoires in COVID-19. Looking at the study overall: Nucleic acid was either cDNA or gDNA, and it came from T cells, B-cell-depleted T cells, or PBMCs.

This clone was seen once. The table came from immunoSEQ multiplex PCR; TCRdb's copy has only in-frame clones and leaves some out. The repertoire holds hundreds of thousands of clones, with about 83% as singletons. The specimen sequenced was peripheral blood. This receptor was obtained from a man in his fifties or sixties who had recovered from COVID-19.

The CDR3 is CASSSINRGNQPQHF. In nucleotides, the CDR3 is TGTGCCAGTAGTTCGATTAACAGGGGTAATCAGCCCCAGCATTTT. V usage is TRBV19 and J usage is TRBJ1-5, with 7 bases aligning to TRBD1. With 5 bases clipped from V and 4 bases from J, the junction kept 8 bases outside the gene matches. Germline V CDR1 and CDR2: LNHDA, SQIVND (reference sequence). The CDR3 loop spans 15 amino acids.